This T cell receptor (beta chain) was retrieved from a study of T cells in Graves' hyperthyroidism and ophthalmopathy. Trimming pared 6 bases from V and 7 bases from J, leaving 15 bases between. This CDR3 has 13 amino acids. Amplification yielded TCR beta CDR3 regions, with RNA transcripts as the source. The HTBI primer set was used in a first-round RT-PCR of the TCR CDR3. TCRdb passed the multiplex PCR reads through MiXCR, listing each CDR3 protein once. This table has 300,000 to 450,000 distinct CDR3 sequences, approximately 18% appearing once. In this sample, this clonotype turned up many times. This sequence joins TRBV12-3 or TRBV12-4 and TRBJ1-1, with D possibly matching TRBD1 (6 bases). The source is a man younger than 35 with Graves' ophthalmopathy. The sequenced material came from blood. The CDR3 is CASRPTGINEAFF. The CDR3 DNA reads TGTGCCAGCAGACCTACAGGGATTAATGAAGCTTTCTTT.